Listed below are T cell receptor beta chains from one sample, sequenced in a study of Graves' ophthalmopathy and Graves' hyperthyroidism. TCRdb called the multiplex PCR reads again in MiXCR, with one record for every CDR3 protein. The data show around 400,000 distinct CDR3 sequences, around 20% seen once. What was sequenced was peripheral blood. The receptors originated from a woman aged 18-29 years with stable Graves' hyperthyroidism. The CDR3 runs from the conserved cysteine through the conserved F or W. A D gene is named only where the DNA matches it firmly. Rows give clone size only sometimes, using once, few, many, or a class for an expanded clone.

size: many; J: TRBJ1-2; V: TRBV20-1; length: 14; D: NA; CDR3: CSARDSLGNYGYTF; DNA: TGCAGTGCTAGAGATAGCCTGGGGAACTATGGCTACACCTTC
size: many; J: TRBJ2-7; V: TRBV6-2/TRBV6-3; length: 14; D: TRBD2; CDR3: CASRSQRESYEQYF; DNA: TGTGCCAGCAGAAGCCAGCGGGAATCCTACGAGCAGTACTTC
size: many; J: TRBJ2-7; V: TRBV14; length: 14; D: TRBD2; CDR3: CASSQVGGPREQYF; DNA: TGTGCCAGCAGCCAGGTGGGAGGGCCCAGGGAGCAGTACTTC
size: many; J: TRBJ2-7; V: TRBV2; length: 13; D: NA; CDR3: CASSERGEGQQYF; DNA: TGTGCCAGCAGTGAAAGGGGGGAGGGACAGCAGTACTTC
size: many; J: TRBJ1-1; V: TRBV6-5; length: 15; D: TRBD1; CDR3: CASSYLDRGNTEAFF; DNA: TGTGCCAGCAGTTACTTGGACAGGGGAAACACTGAAGCTTTCTTT
size: many; J: TRBJ2-7; V: TRBV15; length: 15; D: NA; CDR3: CATSRELNQGLEQYF; DNA: TGTGCCACCAGCAGAGAATTAAACCAGGGGCTCGAGCAGTACTTC
size: many; J: TRBJ1-1; V: TRBV6-2/TRBV6-3; length: 14; D: NA; CDR3: CASSYSRENTEAFF; DNA: TGTGCCAGCAGTTACTCCAGGGAGAACACTGAAGCTTTCTTT
size: few; J: TRBJ1-6; V: TRBV20-1; length: 16; D: NA; CDR3: CSARDSGSSYNSPLHF; DNA: TGCAGTGCTAGAGATTCGGGTTCCTCCTATAATTCACCCCTCCACTTT
size: many; J: TRBJ2-6; V: TRBV12-3/TRBV12-4; length: 14; D: NA; CDR3: CASSFVSGANVLTF; DNA: TGTGCCAGCAGTTTTGTCTCTGGGGCCAACGTCCTGACTTTC
size: many; J: TRBJ1-2; V: TRBV19; length: 12; D: NA; CDR3: CASSISDSGYTF; DNA: TGTGCCAGTAGTATATCGGACAGTGGCTACACCTTC
size: NA; J: TRBJ1-5; V: TRBV28; length: 12; D: NA; CDR3: CASSYAGQPQHF; DNA: TGTGCCAGCAGTTACGCGGGCCAGCCCCAGCATTTT
size: NA; J: TRBJ1-1; V: TRBV6-1; length: 13; D: TRBD1; CDR3: CASTAQGQTEAFF; DNA: TGTGCCAGCACTGCGCAGGGACAGACTGAAGCTTTCTTT
size: many; J: TRBJ1-1; V: TRBV3-1; length: 13; D: TRBD1; CDR3: CASTSTGDTEAFF; DNA: TGTGCCAGCACCTCTACAGGGGATACTGAAGCTTTCTTT
size: NA; J: TRBJ2-7; V: TRBV6-2/TRBV6-3; length: 18; D: TRBD1; CDR3: CASSTRDRRFVGVYEQYF; DNA: TGTGCCAGCAGCACCCGGGACAGACGGTTTGTCGGCGTCTACGAGCAGTACTTC
size: few; J: TRBJ2-4; V: TRBV10-3; length: 12; D: NA; CDR3: CAISVLEGGLVF; DNA: TGTGCCATCAGTGTCCTGGAGGGAGGCCTGGTCTTC
size: many; J: TRBJ1-1; V: TRBV2; length: 13; D: NA; CDR3: CASLRVLNTEAFF; DNA: TGTGCCAGCCTAAGGGTCCTGAACACTGAAGCTTTCTTT
size: few; J: TRBJ1-5; V: TRBV19; length: 15; D: NA; CDR3: CASSMTDYSNQPQHF; DNA: TGTGCCAGTAGTATGACAGACTATAGCAATCAGCCCCAGCATTTT
size: NA; J: TRBJ1-3; V: TRBV7-2; length: 15; D: TRBD1; CDR3: CASSLATGRGNTIYF; DNA: TGTGCCAGCAGCTTAGCGACAGGGAGGGGAAACACCATATATTTT
size: many; J: TRBJ1-5; V: TRBV20-1; length: 13; D: NA; CDR3: CSAQDSPNQPQHF; DNA: TGCAGTGCCCAGGACAGTCCCAATCAGCCCCAGCATTTT
size: NA; J: TRBJ2-2; V: TRBV11-2; length: 14; D: TRBD1; CDR3: CASSPDREVGELFF; DNA: TGTGCCAGCAGCCCGGACAGGGAGGTCGGGGAGCTGTTTTTT
size: many; J: TRBJ2-7; V: TRBV3-1; length: 15; D: TRBD2; CDR3: CASSPDWSGGYEQYF; DNA: TGTGCCAGCAGCCCAGATTGGAGCGGGGGCTACGAGCAGTACTTC
size: NA; J: TRBJ2-5; V: TRBV6-4; length: 14; D: NA; CDR3: CASSELRVGETQYF; DNA: TGTGCCAGCAGTGAACTTCGGGTCGGGGAGACCCAGTACTTC
size: few; J: TRBJ2-2; V: TRBV5-1; length: 14; D: NA; CDR3: CASSLSPSDGELFF; DNA: TGCGCCAGCAGCTTGTCCCCCTCCGACGGGGAGCTGTTTTTT
size: many; J: TRBJ1-2; V: TRBV5-1; length: 11; D: NA; CDR3: CASGKDGGYTF; DNA: TGCGCCAGCGGCAAAGACGGCGGCTACACCTTC
size: many; J: TRBJ2-4; V: TRBV20-1; length: 13; D: TRBD2; CDR3: CSAQLAGRDIKYF; DNA: TGCAGTGCTCAACTAGCGGGAAGGGACATTAAGTACTTC
size: NA; J: TRBJ2-3; V: TRBV11-2; length: 17; D: TRBD2; CDR3: CASSRFGTSGSSDTQYF; DNA: TGTGCCAGCAGCCGCTTCGGGACTAGCGGGAGCTCAGATACGCAGTATTTT
size: many; J: TRBJ2-7; V: TRBV6-2/TRBV6-3; length: 13; D: TRBD2; CDR3: CASSYAELAEQYF; DNA: TGTGCCAGCAGTTATGCCGAACTAGCGGAGCAGTACTTC
size: many; J: TRBJ2-5; V: TRBV20-1; length: 14; D: TRBD1; CDR3: CSARIRTGRETQYF; DNA: TGCAGTGCTAGGATAAGGACAGGGCGAGAGACCCAGTACTTC
size: NA; J: TRBJ2-2; V: TRBV28; length: 14; D: NA; CDR3: CASSFVVVRGELFF; DNA: TGTGCCAGCAGTTTCGTAGTAGTTCGCGGGGAGCTGTTTTTT